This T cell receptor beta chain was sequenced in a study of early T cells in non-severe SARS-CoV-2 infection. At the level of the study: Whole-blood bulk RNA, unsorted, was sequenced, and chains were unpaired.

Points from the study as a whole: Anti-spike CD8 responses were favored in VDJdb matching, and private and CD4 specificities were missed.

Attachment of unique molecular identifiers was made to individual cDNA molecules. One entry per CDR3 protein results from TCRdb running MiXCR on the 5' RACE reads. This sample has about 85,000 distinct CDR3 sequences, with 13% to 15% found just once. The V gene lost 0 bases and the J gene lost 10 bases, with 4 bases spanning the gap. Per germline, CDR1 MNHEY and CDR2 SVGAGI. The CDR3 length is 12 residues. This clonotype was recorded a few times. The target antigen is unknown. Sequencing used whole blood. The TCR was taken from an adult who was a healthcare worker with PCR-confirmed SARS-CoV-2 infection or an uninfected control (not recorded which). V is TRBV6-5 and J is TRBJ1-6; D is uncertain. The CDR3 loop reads CASSYSISPLHF. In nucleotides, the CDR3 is TGTGCCAGCAGTTACTCGATATCACCCCTCCACTTT.